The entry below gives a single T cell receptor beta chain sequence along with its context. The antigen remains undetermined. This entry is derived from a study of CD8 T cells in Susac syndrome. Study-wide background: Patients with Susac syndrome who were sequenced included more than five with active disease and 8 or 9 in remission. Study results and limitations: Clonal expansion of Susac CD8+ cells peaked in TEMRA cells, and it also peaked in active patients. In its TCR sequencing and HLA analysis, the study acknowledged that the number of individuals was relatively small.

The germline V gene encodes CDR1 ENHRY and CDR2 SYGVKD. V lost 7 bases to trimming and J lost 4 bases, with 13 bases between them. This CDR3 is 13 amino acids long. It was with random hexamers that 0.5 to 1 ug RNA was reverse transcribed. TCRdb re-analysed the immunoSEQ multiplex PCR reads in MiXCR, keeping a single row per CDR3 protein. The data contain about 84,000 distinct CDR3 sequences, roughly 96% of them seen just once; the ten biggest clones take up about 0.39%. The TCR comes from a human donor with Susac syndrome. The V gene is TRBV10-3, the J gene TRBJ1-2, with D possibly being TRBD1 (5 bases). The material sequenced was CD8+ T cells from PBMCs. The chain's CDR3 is CAITAGPSYGYTF. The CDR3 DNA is TGTGCCATCACCGCGGGACCGAGCTATGGCTACACCTTC.